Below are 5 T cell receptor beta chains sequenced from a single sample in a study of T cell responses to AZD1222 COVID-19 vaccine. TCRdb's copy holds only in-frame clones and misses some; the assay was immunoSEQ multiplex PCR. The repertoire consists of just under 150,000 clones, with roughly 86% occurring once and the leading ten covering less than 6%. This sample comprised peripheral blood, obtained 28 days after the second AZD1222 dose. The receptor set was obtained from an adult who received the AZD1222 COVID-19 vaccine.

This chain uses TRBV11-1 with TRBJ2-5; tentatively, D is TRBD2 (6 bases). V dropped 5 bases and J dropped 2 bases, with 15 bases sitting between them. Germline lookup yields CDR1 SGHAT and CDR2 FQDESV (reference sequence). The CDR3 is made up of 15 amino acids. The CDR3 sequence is CASSIGTAGQETQYF. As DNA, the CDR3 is TGTGCCAGCAGCATAGGGACTGCGGGGCAAGAGACCCAGTACTTC.

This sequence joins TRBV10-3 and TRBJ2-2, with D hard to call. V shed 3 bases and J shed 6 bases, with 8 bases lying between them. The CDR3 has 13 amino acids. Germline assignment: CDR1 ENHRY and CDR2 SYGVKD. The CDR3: CAISDWAPGELFF. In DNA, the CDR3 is TGTGCCATCAGTGATTGGGCCCCCGGGGAGCTGTTTTTT.

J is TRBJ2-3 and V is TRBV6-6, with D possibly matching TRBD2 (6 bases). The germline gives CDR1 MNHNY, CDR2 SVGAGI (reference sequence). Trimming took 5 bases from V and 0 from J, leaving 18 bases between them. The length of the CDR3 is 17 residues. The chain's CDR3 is CASSRNPSETSTDTQYF. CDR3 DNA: TGTGCCAGCAGTCGAAATCCTAGCGAGACTAGCACAGATACGCAGTATTTT.

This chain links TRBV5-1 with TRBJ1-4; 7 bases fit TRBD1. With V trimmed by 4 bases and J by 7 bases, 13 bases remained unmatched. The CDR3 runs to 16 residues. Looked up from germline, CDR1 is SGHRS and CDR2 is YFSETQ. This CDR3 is CASSRLTGEKGEKLFF. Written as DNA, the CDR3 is TGCGCCAGCAGCCGCCTTACAGGGGAAAAGGGTGAAAAACTGTTTTTT. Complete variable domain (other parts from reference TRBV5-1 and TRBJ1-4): KAGVTQTPRYLIKTRGQQVTLSCSPISGHRSVSWYQQTPGQGLQFLFEYFSETQRNKGNFPGRFSGRQFSNSRSEMNVSTLELGDSALYLCASSRLTGEKGEKLFFGSGTQLSVL.

CDR3 in amino acids: CATRNHLSGSTDTQYF. The CDR3, as DNA: TGTGCCACCAGAAACCATCTCAGCGGGAGCACAGATACGCAGTATTTT. The chain links TRBV15 to TRBJ2-3; a possible D gene is TRBD2 (6 bases). Trimming cost V 6 bases and J 0 bases, with 16 bases left between them. Looked up from germline, CDR1 is LNHNV and CDR2 is YYDKDF (reference sequence). CDR3 size: 16 residues.